Listed below are T cell receptor beta chains from one sample, sequenced in a study of cytomegalovirus exposure and HLA in healthy donors. Assay used: immunoSEQ multiplex PCR; TCRdb lists only in-frame clones, some missing. Among 150,000 to 250,000 clones listed, roughly four fifths were seen once. Specimen: PBMCs. The receptors originated from a woman in her 50s in good health and CMV-seropositive. Both conserved end residues are part of each CDR3. Some rows have no size entry. The others give once, few or many, or a class for an expanded clone.

-	TRBV28	CAASPGGKNIQYF
-	TRBV2	CASSDQAGGFDTQYF
once	TRBV19	CASTHTGTEYGYTF
-	TRBV2	CASKDREAFF
-	TRBV7-2	CASSFDSSYEQYF
few	TRBV7-2	CASSLGRQDIGEQYF
few	TRBV28	CASSLYRGRANEKLFF
-	TRBV6-6	CASSLQGESNQPQHF
-	TRBV28	CASSSQAGGRETQYF
-	TRBV4-1	CASRLEGTDTQYF
few	TRBV6-5	CASSAQRFGDTEAFF
-	TRBV7-2	CASSLVGGQGKNF
-	TRBV11-2	CASSSYRGGDETQYF
-	TRBV7-8	CASSRRQGIYEQYF
few	TRBV5-5	CASSLVGQGGSYEQYF
-	TRBV7-2	CASSLASLSTDTQYF
-	TRBV18	CASSPRRVESSYTDTQYF
-	TRBV5-1	CASSLAGQGLPEAFF
-	TRBV5-1	CASAYRTGASTGELFF
-	TRBV7-8	CAFRDRANVLTF
-	TRBV27	CASSLAGGSSYNEQFF
-	TRBV4-1	CASSQDEGPNTGELFF
-	TRBV6-6	CASRAGGGSTVEQYF
-	TRBV29-1	CSVEASSQQGTEAFF
once	TRBV2	CASNGLAGNSYNEQFF
few	TRBV2	CASSGRDWNTEAFF
-	TRBV18	CASSPLAGPQETQYF
-	TRBV29-1	CSAYTGELFF
-	TRBV5-1	CASSTRGLLTDTQYF
-	TRBV11-2	CASSLDREADTQYF
-	TRBV18	CASSPLSGNTIYF
once	TRBV15	CATSRPSNSPLHF
-	TRBV14	CASSQSGGAGLETQYF
-	TRBV4-2	CASSSTGTSGTGSEQFF
-	TRBV6-1	CASSGLAGGGETQYF
-	TRBV7-9	CAGSPSGSGNTIYF
few	TRBV18	CASSPGQGQYYGYTF
-	TRBV4-1	CASSPWAGLQETQYF
-	TRBV25-1	CASSSSGDYTDTQYF
once	TRBV6-5	CASSRGQGPYEQYF
-	TRBV19	CASSLPGQRNEKLFF
-	TRBV6-5	CASSNLGGGGTQYF
few	TRBV4-3	CASSQESAGGYDTQYF